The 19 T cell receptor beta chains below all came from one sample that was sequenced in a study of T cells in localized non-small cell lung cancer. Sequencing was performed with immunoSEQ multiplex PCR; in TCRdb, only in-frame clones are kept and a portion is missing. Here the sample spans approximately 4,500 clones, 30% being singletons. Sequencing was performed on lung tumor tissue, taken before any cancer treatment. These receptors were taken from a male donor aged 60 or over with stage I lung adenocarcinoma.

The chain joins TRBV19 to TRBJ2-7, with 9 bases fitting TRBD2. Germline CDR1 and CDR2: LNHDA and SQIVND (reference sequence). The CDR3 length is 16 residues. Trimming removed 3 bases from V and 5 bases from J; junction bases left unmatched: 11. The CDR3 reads CASSMSSGGLSDEQYF. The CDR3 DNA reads TGTGCCAGTAGTATGAGTAGCGGGGGCCTCAGCGACGAGCAGTACTTC.

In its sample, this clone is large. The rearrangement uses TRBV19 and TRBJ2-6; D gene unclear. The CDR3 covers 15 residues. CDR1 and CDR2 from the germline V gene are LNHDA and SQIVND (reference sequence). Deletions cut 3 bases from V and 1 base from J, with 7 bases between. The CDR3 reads CASSIKASGANVLTF. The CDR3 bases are TGTGCCAGTAGTATCAAGGCGTCTGGGGCCAACGTCCTGACTTTC.

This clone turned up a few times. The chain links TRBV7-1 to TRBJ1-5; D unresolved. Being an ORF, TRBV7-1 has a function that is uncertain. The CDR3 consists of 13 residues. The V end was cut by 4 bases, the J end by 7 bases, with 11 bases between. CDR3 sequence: CASSLGPDQPQHF. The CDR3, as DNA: TGTGCCAGCAGCTTAGGACCAGACCAGCCCCAGCATTTT.

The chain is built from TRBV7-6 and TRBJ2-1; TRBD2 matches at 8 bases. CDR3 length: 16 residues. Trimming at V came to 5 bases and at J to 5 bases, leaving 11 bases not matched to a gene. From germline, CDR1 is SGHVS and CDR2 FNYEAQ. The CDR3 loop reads CASSQDGGLANNEQFF. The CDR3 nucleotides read TGTGCCAGCAGCCAAGATGGAGGACTAGCTAACAATGAGCAGTTCTTC.

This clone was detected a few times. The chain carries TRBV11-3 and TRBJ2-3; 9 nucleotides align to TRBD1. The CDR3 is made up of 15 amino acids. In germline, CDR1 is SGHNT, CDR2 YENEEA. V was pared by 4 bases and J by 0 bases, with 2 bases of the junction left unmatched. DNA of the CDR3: TGTGCCAGCAGCTGGACAGGGGCTAGCACAGATACGCAGTATTTT. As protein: CASSWTGASTDTQYF.

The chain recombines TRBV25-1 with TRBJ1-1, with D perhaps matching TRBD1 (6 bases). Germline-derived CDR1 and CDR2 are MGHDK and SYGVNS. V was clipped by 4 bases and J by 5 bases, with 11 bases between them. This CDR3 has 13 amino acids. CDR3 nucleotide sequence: TGTGCCAGCAGTGTCGGGACACGTACTGAAGCTTTCTTT. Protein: CASSVGTRTEAFF.

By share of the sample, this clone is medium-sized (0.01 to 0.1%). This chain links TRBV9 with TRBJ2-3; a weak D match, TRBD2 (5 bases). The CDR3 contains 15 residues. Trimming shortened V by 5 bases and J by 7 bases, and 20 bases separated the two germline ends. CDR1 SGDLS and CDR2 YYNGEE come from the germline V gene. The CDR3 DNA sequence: TGTGCCAGCAGTGAGCGAGCTGGGGAGAGGAATACGCAGTATTTT. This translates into CASSERAGERNTQYF.

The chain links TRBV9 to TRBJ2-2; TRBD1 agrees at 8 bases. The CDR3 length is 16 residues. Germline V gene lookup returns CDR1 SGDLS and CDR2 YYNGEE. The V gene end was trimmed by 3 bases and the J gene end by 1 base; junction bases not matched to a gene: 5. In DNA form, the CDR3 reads TGTGCCAGCAGCGCCCCCGGGACAGGGAACACCGGGGAGCTGTTTTTT. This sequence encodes CASSAPGTGNTGELFF.

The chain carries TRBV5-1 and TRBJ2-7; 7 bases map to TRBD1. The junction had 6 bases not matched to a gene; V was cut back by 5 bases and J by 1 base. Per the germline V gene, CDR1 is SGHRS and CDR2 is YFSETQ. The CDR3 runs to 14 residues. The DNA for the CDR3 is TGCGCCAGCAGGGATCCGGGACAGTCCTACGAGCAGTACTTC. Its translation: CASRDPGQSYEQYF.

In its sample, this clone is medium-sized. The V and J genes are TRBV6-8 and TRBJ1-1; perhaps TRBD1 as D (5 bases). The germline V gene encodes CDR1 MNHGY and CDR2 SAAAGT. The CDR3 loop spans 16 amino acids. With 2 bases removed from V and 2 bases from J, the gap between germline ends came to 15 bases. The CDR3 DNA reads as TGTGCCAGCAGTTACCTAAGGGCCGGGGGAAACACTGAAGCTTTCTTT. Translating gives CASSYLRAGGNTEAFF.

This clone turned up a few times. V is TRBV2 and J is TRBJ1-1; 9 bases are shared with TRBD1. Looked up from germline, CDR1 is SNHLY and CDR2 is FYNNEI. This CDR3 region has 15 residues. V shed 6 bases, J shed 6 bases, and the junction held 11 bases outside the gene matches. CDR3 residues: CASSFSTGGRAEAFF. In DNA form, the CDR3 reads TGTGCCAGCAGCTTTTCGACAGGGGGGAGGGCTGAAGCTTTCTTT.

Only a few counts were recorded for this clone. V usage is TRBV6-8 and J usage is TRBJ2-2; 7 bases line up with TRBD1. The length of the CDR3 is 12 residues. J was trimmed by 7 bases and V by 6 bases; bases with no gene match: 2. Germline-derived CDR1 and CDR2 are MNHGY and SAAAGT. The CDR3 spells CASRTGLGELFF. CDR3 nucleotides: TGTGCCAGCAGGACAGGGCTCGGGGAGCTGTTTTTT.

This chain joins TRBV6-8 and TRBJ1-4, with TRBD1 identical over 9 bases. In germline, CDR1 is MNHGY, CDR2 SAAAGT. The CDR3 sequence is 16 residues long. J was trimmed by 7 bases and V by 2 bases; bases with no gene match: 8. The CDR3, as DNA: TGTGCCAGCAGTTACCAACGTGGGACAGGGCCTGAAAAACTGTTTTTT. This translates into CASSYQRGTGPEKLFF.

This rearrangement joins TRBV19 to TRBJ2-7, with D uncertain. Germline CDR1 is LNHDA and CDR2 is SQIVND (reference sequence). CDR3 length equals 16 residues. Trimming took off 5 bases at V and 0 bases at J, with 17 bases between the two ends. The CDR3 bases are TGTGCCAGTAGTCCCCTCGGCGGTGCCCTCTCCTACGAGCAGTACTTC. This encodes CASSPLGGALSYEQYF.

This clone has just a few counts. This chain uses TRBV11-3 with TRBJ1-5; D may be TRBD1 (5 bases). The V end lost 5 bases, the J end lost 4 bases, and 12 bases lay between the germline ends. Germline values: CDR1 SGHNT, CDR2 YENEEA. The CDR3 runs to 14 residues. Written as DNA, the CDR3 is TGTGCCAGCAGCATCGACGGGGGGAATCAGCCCCAGCATTTT. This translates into CASSIDGGNQPQHF.

CDR3 sequence: CASSGEGRPDEQFF. The CDR3 DNA sequence: TGTGCCAGCAGCGGGGAGGGACGCCCGGATGAGCAGTTCTTC. The rearrangement joins TRBV11-3 to TRBJ2-1; the match to TRBD2 covers 7 bases. This CDR3 has 14 amino acids. J lost 8 bases, V lost 5 bases, and 9 bases had no gene match. Germline V gene data show CDR1 as SGHNT and CDR2 as YENEEA.

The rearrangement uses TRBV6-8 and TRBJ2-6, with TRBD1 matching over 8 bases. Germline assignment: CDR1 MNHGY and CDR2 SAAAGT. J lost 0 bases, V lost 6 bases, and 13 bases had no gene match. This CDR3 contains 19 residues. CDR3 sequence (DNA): TGTGCCAGCAGGGCCGGGACAGGCTATTCCTTCTCTGGGGCCAACGTCCTGACTTTC. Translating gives CASRAGTGYSFSGANVLTF.

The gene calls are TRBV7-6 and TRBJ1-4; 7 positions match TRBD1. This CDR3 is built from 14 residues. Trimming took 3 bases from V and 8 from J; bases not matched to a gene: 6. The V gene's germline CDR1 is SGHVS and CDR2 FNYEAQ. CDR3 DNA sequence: TGTGCCAGCAGCTTTTCAGGGGGGGAAGAAAAACTGTTTTTT. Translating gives CASSFSGGEEKLFF.

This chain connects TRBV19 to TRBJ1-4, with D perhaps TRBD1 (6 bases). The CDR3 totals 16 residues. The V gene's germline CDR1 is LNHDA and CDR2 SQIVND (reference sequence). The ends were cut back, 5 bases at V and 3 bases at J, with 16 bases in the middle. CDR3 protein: CASSSRGRGANEKLFF. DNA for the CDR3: TGTGCCAGTAGTTCACGGGGCAGGGGCGCTAATGAAAAACTGTTTTTT.